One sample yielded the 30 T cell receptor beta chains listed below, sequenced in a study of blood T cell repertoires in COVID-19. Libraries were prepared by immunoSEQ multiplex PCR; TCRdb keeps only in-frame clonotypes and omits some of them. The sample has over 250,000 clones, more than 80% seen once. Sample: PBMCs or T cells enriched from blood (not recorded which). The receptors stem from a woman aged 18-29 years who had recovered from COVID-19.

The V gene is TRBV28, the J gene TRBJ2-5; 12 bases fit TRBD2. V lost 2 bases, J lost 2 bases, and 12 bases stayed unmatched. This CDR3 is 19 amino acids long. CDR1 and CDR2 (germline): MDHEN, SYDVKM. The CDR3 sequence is CASSLGESSGGAIQETQYF. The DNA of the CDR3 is TGTGCCAGCAGTTTAGGCGAGTCTAGCGGGGGGGCAATACAAGAGACCCAGTACTTC.

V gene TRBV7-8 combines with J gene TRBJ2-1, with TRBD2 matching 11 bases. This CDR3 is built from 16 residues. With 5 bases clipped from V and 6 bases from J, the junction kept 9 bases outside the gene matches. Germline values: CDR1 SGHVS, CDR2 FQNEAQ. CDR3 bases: TGTGCCAGCAGCCCGGAGGGTAGCGGGGGGGCCAATGAGCAGTTCTTC. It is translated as CASSPEGSGGANEQFF.

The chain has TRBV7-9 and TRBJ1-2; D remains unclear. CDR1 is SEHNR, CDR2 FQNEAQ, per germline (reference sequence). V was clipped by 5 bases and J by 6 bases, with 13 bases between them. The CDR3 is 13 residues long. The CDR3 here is CASSHETFHGYTF. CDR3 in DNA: TGTGCCAGCAGCCATGAAACATTTCATGGCTACACCTTC.

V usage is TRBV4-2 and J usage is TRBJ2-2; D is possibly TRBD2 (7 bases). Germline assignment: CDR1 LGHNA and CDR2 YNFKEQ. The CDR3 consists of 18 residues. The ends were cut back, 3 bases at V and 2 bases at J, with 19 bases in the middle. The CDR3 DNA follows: TGTGCCAGCAGCCAGGCCCCCCGGCGGGGGCCTAACACCGGGGAGCTGTTTTTT. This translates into CASSQAPRRGPNTGELFF.

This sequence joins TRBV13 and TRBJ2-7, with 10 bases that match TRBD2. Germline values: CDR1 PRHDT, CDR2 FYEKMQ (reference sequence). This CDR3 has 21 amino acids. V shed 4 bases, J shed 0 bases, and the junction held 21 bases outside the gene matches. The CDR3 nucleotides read TGTGCCAGCAGCTCCTCTGACCCCAGCGGGGGGGCCCGTTCAACCTCCTACGAGCAGTACTTC. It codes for CASSSSDPSGGARSTSYEQYF.

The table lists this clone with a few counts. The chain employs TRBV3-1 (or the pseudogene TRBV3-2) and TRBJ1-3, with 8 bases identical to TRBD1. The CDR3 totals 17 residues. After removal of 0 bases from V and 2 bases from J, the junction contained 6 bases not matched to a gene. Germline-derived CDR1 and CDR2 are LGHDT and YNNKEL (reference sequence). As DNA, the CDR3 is TGTGCCAGCAGCCAAGATCCGTGGACAGGGACTGGAAACACCATATATTTT. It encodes CASSQDPWTGTGNTIYF.

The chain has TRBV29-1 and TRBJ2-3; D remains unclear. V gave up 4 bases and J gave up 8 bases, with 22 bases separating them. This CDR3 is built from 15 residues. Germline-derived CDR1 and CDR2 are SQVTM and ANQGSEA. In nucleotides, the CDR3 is TGCAGCGTTGTCGCTAGTATTGGTGGTATGGGTACGCAGTATTTT. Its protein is CSVVASIGGMGTQYF.

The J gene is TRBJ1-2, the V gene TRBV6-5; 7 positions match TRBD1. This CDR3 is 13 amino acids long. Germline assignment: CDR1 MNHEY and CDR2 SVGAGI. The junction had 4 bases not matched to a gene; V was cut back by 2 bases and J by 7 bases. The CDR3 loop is CASSYKGAGGYTF. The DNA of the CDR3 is TGTGCCAGCAGTTACAAGGGGGCGGGTGGCTACACCTTC.

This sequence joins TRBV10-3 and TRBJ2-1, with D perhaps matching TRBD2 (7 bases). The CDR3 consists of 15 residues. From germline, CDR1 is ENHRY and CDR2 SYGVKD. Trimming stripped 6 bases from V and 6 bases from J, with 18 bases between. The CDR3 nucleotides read TGTGCCATCAGACCCGCTGGCGGGGGCCTCAATGAGCAGTTCTTC. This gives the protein CAIRPAGGGLNEQFF.

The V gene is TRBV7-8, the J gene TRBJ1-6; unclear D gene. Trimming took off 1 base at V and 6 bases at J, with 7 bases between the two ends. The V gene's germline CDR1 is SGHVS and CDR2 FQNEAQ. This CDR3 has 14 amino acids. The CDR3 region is CASSLGPINSPLHF. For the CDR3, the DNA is TGTGCCAGCAGCTTAGGGCCGATTAATTCACCCCTCCACTTT.

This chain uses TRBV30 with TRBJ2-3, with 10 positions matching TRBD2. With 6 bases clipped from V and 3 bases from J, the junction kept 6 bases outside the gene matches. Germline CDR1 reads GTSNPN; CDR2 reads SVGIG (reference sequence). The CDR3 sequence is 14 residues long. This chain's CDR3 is CACPSGGTTDTQYF. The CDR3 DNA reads TGTGCCTGTCCTAGCGGGGGAACGACAGATACGCAGTATTTT.

CDR3 residues: CASSEGGSGGYTDTQYF. CDR3 DNA: TGTGCCAGCAGTGAAGGGGGTAGCGGGGGCTATACAGATACGCAGTATTTT. J is TRBJ2-3 and V is TRBV6-1, with 9 bases that match TRBD2. The CDR3 extends over 17 amino acids. V lost 1 base, J lost 3 bases, and 8 bases stayed unmatched. Looked up from germline, CDR1 is MNHNS and CDR2 is SASEGT.

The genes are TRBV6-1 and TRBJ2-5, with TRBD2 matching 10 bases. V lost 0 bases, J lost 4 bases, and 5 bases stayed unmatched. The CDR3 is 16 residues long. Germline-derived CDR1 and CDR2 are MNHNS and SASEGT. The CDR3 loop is CASSEASSGGRETQYF. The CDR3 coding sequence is TGTGCCAGCAGTGAAGCGTCTAGCGGGGGACGAGAGACCCAGTACTTC.

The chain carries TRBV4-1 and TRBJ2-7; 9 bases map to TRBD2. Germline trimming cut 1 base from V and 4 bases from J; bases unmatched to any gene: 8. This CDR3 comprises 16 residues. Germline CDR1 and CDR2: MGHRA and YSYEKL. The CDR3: CASSQVQAGGLYEQYF. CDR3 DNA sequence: TGCGCCAGCAGCCAAGTTCAAGCGGGGGGTCTGTACGAGCAGTACTTC.

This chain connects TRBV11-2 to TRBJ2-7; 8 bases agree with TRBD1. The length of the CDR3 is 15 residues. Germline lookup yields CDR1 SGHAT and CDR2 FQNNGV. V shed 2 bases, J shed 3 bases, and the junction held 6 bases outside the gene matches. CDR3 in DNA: TGTGCCAGCAGCTTAACGGGACAGGCCTACTACGAGCAGTACTTC. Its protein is CASSLTGQAYYEQYF.

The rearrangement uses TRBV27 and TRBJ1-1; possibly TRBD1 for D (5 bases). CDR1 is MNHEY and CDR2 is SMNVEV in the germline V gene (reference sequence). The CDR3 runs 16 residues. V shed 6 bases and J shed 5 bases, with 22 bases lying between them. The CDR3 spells CASRMRGNPRLTEAFF. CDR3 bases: TGTGCCAGCAGAATGCGGGGGAATCCCCGCCTTACTGAAGCTTTCTTT.

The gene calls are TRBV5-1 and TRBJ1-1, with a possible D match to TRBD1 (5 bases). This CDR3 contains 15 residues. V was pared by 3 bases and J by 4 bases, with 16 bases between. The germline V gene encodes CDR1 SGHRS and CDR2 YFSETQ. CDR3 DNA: TGCGCCAGCAGCTCTGGACCTGGGGGAGGCACTGAAGCTTTCTTT. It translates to CASSSGPGGGTEAFF. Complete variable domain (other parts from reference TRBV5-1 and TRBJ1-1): KAGVTQTPRYLIKTRGQQVTLSCSPISGHRSVSWYQQTPGQGLQFLFEYFSETQRNKGNFPGRFSGRQFSNSRSEMNVSTLELGDSALYLCASSSGPGGGTEAFFGQGTRLTVV.

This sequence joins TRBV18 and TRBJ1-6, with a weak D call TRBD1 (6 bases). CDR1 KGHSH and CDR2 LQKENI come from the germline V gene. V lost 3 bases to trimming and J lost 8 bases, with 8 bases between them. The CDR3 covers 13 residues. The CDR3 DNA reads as TGTGCCAGCTCACCCGGGACATATTCACCCCTCCACTTT. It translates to CASSPGTYSPLHF. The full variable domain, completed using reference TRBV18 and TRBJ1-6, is NAGVMQNPRHLVRRRGQEARLRCSPMKGHSHVYWYRQLPEEGLKFMVYLQKENIIDESGMPKERFSAEFPKEGPSILRIQQVVRGDSAAYFCASSPGTYSPLHFGNGTRLTVT.

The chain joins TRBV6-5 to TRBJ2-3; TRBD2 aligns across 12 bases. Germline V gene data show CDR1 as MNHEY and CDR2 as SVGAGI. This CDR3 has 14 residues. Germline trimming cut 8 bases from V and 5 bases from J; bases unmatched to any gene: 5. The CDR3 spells CASSSGGAQDTQYF. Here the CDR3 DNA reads TGTGCCAGCTCTAGCGGGGGGGCCCAAGATACGCAGTATTTT.

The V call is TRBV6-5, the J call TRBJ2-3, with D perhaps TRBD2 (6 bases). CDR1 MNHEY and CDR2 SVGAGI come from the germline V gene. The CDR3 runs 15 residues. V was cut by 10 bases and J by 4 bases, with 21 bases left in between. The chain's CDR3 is CATRRSPGRPDTQYF. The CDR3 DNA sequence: TGTGCCACCCGTCGGAGTCCAGGGAGGCCAGATACGCAGTATTTT.

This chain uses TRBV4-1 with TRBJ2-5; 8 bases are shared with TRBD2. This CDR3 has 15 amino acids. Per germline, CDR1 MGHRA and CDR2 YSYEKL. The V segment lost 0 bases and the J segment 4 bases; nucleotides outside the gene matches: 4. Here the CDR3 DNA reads TGCGCCAGCAGCCAAGATCGTACTAGCGGAGAGACCCAGTACTTC. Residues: CASSQDRTSGETQYF.

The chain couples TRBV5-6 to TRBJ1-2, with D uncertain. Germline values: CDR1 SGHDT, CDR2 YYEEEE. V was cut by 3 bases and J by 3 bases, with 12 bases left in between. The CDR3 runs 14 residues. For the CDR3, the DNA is TGTGCCAGCAGCTCTGGCCCGGGAGACTATGGCTACACCTTC. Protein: CASSSGPGDYGYTF. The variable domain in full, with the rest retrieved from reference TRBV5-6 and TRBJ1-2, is DAGVTQSPTHLIKTRGQQVTLRCSPKSGHDTVSWYQQALGQGPQFIFQYYEEEERQRGNFPDRFSGHQFPNYSSELNVNALLLGDSALYLCASSSGPGDYGYTFGSGTRLTVV.

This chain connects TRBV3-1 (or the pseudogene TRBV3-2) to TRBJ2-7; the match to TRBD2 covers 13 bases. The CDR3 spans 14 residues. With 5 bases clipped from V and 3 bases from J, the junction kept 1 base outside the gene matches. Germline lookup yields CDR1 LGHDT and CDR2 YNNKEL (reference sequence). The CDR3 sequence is CASSTSGGDYEQYF. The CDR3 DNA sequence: TGTGCCAGCAGCACTAGCGGGGGGGACTACGAGCAGTACTTC.

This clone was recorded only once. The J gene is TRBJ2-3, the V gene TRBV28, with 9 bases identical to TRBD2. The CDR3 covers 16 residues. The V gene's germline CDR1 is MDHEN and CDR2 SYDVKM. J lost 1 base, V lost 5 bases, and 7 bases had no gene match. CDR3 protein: CASSPVAGARTDTQYF. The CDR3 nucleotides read TGTGCCAGCAGTCCGGTAGCGGGGGCACGCACAGATACGCAGTATTTT.

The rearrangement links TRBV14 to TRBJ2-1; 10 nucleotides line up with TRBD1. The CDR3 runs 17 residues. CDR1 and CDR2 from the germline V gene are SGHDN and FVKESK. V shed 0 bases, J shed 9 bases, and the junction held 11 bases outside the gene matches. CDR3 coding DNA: TGTGCCAGCAGCCAAGATCTGGCCGGGACAGGGGCCATTGAGCAGTTCTTC. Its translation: CASSQDLAGTGAIEQFF.

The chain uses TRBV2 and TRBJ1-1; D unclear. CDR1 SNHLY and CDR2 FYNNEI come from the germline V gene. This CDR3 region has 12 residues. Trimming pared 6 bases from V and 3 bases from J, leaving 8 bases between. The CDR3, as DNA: TGTGCCAGCAGACAGTGGGACACTGAAGCTTTCTTT. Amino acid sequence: CASRQWDTEAFF.

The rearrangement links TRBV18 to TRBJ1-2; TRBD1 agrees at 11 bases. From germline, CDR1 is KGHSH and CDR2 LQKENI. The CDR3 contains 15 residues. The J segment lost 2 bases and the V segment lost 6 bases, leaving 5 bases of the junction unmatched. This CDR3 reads CASSEDRGRNYGYTF. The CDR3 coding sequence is TGTGCCAGCTCTGAGGACAGGGGGCGCAACTATGGCTACACCTTC.

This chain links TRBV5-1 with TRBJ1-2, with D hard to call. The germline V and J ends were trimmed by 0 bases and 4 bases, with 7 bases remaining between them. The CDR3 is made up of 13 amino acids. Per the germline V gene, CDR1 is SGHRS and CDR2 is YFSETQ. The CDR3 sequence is CASSLEAGYGYTF. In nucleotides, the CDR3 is TGCGCCAGCAGCTTGGAGGCAGGCTATGGCTACACCTTC.

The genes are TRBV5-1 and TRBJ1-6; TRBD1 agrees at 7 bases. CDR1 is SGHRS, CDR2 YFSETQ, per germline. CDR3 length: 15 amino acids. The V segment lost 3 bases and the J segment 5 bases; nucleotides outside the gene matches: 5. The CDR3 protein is CASSSGTVNNSPLHF. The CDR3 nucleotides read TGCGCCAGCAGCTCAGGGACAGTTAATAATTCACCCCTCCACTTT.

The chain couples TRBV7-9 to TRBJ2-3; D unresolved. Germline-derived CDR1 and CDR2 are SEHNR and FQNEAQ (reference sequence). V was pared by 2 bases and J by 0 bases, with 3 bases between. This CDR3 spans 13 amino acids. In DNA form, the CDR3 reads TGTGCCAGCAGCTTACTAAGCACAGATACGCAGTATTTT. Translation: CASSLLSTDTQYF.